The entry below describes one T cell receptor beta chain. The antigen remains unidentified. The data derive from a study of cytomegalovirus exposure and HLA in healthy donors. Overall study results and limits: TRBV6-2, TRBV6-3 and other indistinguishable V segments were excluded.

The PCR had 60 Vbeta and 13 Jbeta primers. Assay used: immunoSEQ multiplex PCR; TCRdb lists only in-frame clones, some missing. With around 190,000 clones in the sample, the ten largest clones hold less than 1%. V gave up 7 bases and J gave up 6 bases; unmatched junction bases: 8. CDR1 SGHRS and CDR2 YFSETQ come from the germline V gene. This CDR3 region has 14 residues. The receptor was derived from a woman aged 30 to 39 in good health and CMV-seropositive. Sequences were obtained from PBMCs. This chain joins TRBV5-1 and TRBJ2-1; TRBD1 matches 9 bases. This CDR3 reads CASGGQGISNEQFF. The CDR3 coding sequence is TGCGCCAGCGGGGGACAGGGAATCAGCAATGAGCAGTTCTTC.